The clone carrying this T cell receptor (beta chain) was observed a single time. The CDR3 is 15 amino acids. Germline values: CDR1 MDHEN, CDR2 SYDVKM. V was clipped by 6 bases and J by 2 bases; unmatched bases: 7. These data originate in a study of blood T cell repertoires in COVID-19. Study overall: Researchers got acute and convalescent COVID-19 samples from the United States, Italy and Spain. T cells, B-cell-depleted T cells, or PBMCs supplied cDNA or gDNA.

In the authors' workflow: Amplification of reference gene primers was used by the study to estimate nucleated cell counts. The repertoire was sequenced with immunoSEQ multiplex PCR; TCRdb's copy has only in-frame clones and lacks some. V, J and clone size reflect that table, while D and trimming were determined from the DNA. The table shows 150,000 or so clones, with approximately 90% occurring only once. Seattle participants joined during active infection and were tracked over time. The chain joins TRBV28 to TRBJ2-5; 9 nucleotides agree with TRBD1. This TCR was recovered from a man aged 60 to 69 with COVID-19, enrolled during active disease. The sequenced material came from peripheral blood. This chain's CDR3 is CASRPTGQGQETQYF. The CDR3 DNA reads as TGTGCCAGCAGACCCACCGGACAGGGGCAAGAGACCCAGTACTTC.